This T cell receptor (beta chain) was recorded in a study of shared clonotypes between healthy human individuals. Study results and limitations: Sharing across four donors was highest in naive CD4 (around 5%) and lowest in memory CD8 (around 0.4%).

The deep-level immunoSEQ assay was used. The protocol was immunoSEQ multiplex PCR, while the TCRdb copy is restricted to in-frame clones and leaves out a portion. This sample carries roughly 2.5 million clones, around nine tenths of them seen once, and the ten largest clones take 0.14%. The CDR3 contains 14 residues. Germline V lookup: CDR1 MNHEY, CDR2 SVGAGI. V lost 6 bases and J lost 2; bases outside the gene matches: 5. For this clone: Antigen specificity is unknown.

The chain has TRBV6-5 and TRBJ2-7, with 9 bases matching TRBD1. Sequenced sample: naive CD4+ T cells sorted from blood. Described subset: CD45RA+ positively selected. This receptor was obtained from a young man in good health. The CDR3 region has the DNA TGTGCCAGCAGACCCTGGACAGGGGCCTACGAGCAGTACTTC. Protein product: CASRPWTGAYEQYF.